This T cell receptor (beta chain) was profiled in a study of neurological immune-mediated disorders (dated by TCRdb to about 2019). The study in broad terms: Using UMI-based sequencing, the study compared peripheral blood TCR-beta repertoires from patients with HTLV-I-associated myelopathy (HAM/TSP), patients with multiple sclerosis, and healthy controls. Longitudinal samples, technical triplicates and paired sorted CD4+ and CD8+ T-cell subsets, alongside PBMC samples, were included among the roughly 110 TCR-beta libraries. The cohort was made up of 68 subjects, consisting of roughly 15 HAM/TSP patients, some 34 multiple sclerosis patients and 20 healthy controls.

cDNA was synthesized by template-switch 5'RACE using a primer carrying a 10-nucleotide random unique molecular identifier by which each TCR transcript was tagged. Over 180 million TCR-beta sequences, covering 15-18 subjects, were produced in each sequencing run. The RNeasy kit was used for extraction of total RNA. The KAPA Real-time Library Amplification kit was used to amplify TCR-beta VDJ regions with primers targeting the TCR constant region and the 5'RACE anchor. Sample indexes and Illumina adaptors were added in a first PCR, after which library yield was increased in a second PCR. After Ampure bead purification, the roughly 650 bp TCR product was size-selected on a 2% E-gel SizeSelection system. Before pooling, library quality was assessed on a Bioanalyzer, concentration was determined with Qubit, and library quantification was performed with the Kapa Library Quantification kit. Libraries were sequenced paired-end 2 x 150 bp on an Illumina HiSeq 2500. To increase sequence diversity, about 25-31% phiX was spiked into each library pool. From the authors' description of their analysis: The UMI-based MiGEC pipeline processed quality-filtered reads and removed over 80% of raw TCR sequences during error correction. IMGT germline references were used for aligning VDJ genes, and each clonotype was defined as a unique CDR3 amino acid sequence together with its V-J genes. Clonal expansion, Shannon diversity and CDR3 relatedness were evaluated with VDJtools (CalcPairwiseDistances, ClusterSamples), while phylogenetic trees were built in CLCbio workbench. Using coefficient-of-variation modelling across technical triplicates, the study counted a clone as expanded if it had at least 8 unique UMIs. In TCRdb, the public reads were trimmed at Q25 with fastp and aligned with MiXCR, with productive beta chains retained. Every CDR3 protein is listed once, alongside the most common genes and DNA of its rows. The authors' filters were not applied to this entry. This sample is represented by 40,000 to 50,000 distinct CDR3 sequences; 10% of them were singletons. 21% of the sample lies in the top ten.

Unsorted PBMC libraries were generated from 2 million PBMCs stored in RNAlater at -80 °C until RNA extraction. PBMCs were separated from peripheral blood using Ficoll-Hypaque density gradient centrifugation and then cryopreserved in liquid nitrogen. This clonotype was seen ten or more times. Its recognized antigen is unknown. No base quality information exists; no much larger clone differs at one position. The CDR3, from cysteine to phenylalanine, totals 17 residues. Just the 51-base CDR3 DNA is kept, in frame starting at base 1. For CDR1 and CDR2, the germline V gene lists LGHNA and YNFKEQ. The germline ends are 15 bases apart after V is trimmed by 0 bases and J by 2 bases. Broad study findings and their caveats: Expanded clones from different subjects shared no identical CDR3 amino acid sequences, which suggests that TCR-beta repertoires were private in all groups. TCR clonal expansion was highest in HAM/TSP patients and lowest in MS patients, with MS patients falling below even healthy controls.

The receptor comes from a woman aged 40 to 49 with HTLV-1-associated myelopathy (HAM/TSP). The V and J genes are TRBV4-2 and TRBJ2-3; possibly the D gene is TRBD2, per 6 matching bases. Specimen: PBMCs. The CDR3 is CASSQDRAAGITDTQYF. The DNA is TGTGCCAGCAGCCAAGACCGAGCGGCGGGAATCACAGATACGCAGTATTTT.